Below are 32 T cell receptor beta chains sequenced from a single sample in a study of blood T cell repertoires in COVID-19. The table came from immunoSEQ multiplex PCR; TCRdb's copy has only in-frame clones and leaves some out. The sample records almost 80,000 clones, about four fifths being singletons. The specimen sequenced was peripheral blood. The receptors here all came from a woman aged 70-85 years with acute or convalescent COVID-19.

In DNA form, the CDR3 reads TGTGCCAGCAGCTTGACTAGTGACTATTACAATGAGCAGTTCTTC. Protein product: CASSLTSDYYNEQFF. This chain joins TRBV5-4 and TRBJ2-1; possibly TRBD2 for D (5 bases). The CDR3 extends over 15 amino acids. V was shortened by 1 base and J by 4 bases, with 12 bases between the two germline ends. CDR1 and CDR2 from the germline V gene are SGHNT and YYREEE (reference sequence).

The chain recombines TRBV5-1 with TRBJ1-6; D is uncertain. The CDR3 length is 16 residues. The germline V and J ends were trimmed by 6 bases and 0 bases, with 13 bases remaining between them. Germline loops: CDR1 SGHRS, CDR2 YFSETQ. Written as DNA, the CDR3 is TGCGCCAGCATGTCGGGAAGGAGCTCCTATAATTCACCCCTCCACTTT. Translating gives CASMSGRSSYNSPLHF.

The V gene is TRBV5-5, the J gene TRBJ2-7; 11 nucleotides align to TRBD2. V lost 2 bases and J lost 4; bases outside the gene matches: 5. The CDR3 loop spans 15 amino acids. Germline-derived CDR1 and CDR2 are SGHKS and YYEKEE (reference sequence). CDR3 in DNA: TGTGCCAGCAGCTTTCTAGCGGGAGGTATTTACGAGCAGTACTTC. As protein: CASSFLAGGIYEQYF.

To note about this clone: Lacking the conserved final phenylalanine or tryptophan, this CDR3 likely reflects a read error. The limits of the CDR3 on the DNA are not certain, so only TCRdb's listed CDR3 is given. The V and J genes are TRBV19 and TRBJ1-1; no check of the table's D call, TRBD1, against the DNA was made. CDR1 is LNHDA and CDR2 is SQIVND in the germline V gene (reference sequence). The CDR3 extends over 11 residues, inclusive of both ends. This CDR3 is CASSIGDRQTV.

The chain links TRBV6-5 to TRBJ2-5, with D possibly being TRBD1 (6 bases). The V and J ends lost 6 bases and 1 base respectively, with 12 bases between them. In germline, CDR1 is MNHEY, CDR2 SVGAGI. The CDR3 covers 14 residues. CDR3 sequence reads: CASRRRTAQETQYF. For the CDR3, the DNA is TGTGCCAGCAGGCGTCGGACAGCCCAAGAGACCCAGTACTTC.

The rearrangement links TRBV3-1 (or the pseudogene TRBV3-2) to TRBJ2-5; 12 positions agree with TRBD2. The CDR3 totals 18 residues. V shed 2 bases and J 4 bases; nucleotides not matched to a gene: 11. The germline V gene encodes CDR1 LGHDT and CDR2 YNNKEL (reference sequence). The CDR3 nucleotides are TGTGCCAGCAGCCAAAGCCGACTAGCGGGAGTTCCTCGAGAGACCCAGTACTTC. Encoded protein: CASSQSRLAGVPRETQYF.

The V and J genes are TRBV2 and TRBJ1-1, with D possibly matching TRBD1 (5 bases). The CDR3 runs 14 residues. CDR1 SNHLY and CDR2 FYNNEI come from the germline V gene. Trimming took 4 bases from V and 5 from J, leaving 14 bases between them. The CDR3 DNA reads TGTGCCAGCAGTGTTGAAGGGGCTAATACTGAAGCTTTCTTT. Encoded protein: CASSVEGANTEAFF.

Details on this clone: Other nucleotide sequences from this sample produce the same CDR3. The gene calls are TRBV5-6 and TRBJ2-7; the match to TRBD2 covers 7 bases. Germline CDR1 reads SGHDT; CDR2 reads YYEEEE. Trimming removed 0 bases from V and 3 bases from J; junction bases left unmatched: 6. The CDR3 is made up of 15 amino acids. The CDR3 bases are TGTGCCAGCAGCTTGGGGGCTAGCGGAAGCTACGAGCAGTACTTC. This codes for CASSLGASGSYEQYF.

This clone has only a few counts. The genes are TRBV19 and TRBJ2-2; D not resolved. This CDR3 region has 14 residues. In germline, CDR1 is LNHDA, CDR2 SQIVND (reference sequence). With 8 bases removed from V and 1 base from J, the gap between germline ends came to 11 bases. The CDR3 sequence is CASRSRLNTGELFF. The CDR3 DNA sequence: TGTGCCAGTCGATCCCGACTGAACACCGGGGAGCTGTTTTTT. Based on the CDR3 plus reference TRBV19 and TRBJ2-2, the full variable domain is DGGITQSPKYLFRKEGQNVTLSCEQNLNHDAMYWYRQDPGQGLRLIYYSQIVNDFQKGDIAEGYSVSREKKESFPLTVTSAQKNPTAFYLCASRSRLNTGELFFGEGSRLTVL.

The V gene is TRBV6-5, the J gene TRBJ2-2, with 10 positions matching TRBD2. V trimming: 4 bases; J trimming: 7 bases; junction bases outside the gene matches: 6. Germline V CDR1 and CDR2: MNHEY, SVGAGI. CDR3 length: 15 amino acids. CDR3 in amino acids: CASSLQREGDGELFF. CDR3 coding DNA: TGTGCCAGCAGTTTACAGCGGGAGGGGGACGGGGAGCTGTTTTTT.

The rearrangement joins TRBV7-9 to TRBJ2-7, with a tentative D call TRBD1 (5 bases). Looked up from germline, CDR1 is SEHNR and CDR2 is FQNEAQ (reference sequence). Trimming removed 3 bases at V and 5 bases at J, with 11 bases between. This CDR3 contains 13 residues. The CDR3 reads CASSLLGVHEQYF. CDR3 sequence (DNA): TGTGCCAGCAGCTTGTTAGGGGTCCACGAGCAGTACTTC.

The chain combines TRBV4-1 with TRBJ1-4; a possible D gene is TRBD1 (6 bases). The CDR3 contains 14 residues. Germline V gives CDR1 MGHRA, CDR2 YSYEKL. The V and J ends lost 7 bases and 3 bases respectively, with 12 bases between them. This CDR3 is CASTKGVANEKLFF. In nucleotides, the CDR3 is TGCGCCAGCACCAAGGGGGTGGCTAATGAAAAACTGTTTTTT.

The chain links TRBV7-9 to TRBJ2-2; D call uncertain. CDR1 and CDR2 from the germline V gene are SEHNR and FQNEAQ (reference sequence). CDR3 length: 13 amino acids. Trimming stripped 2 bases from V and 5 bases from J, with 6 bases between. This chain's CDR3 is CASSLKTTGELFF. CDR3 sequence (DNA): TGTGCCAGCAGCTTAAAGACTACCGGGGAGCTGTTTTTT. Full variable domain (missing parts from reference TRBV7-9 and TRBJ2-2): DTGVSQNPRHKITKRGQNVTFRCDPISEHNRLYWYRQTLGQGPEFLTYFQNEAQLEKSRLLSDRFSAERPKGSFSTLEIQRTEQGDSAMYLCASSLKTTGELFFGEGSRLTVL.

This clone occurred a few times. The J gene is TRBJ1-1, the V gene TRBV30, with D possibly being TRBD1 (6 bases). V was trimmed by 1 base and J by 4 bases, leaving 10 bases between them. This CDR3 has 13 amino acids. CDR1 is GTSNPN, CDR2 SVGIG, per germline (reference sequence). This CDR3 is CAWSAGTLTEAFF. For the CDR3, the DNA is TGTGCCTGGAGTGCCGGGACACTCACTGAAGCTTTCTTT.

The rearrangement links TRBV9 to TRBJ1-3; D is unresolved. Per the germline V gene, CDR1 is SGDLS and CDR2 is YYNGEE. V lost 4 bases and J 0 bases, leaving 17 bases between the germline ends. This CDR3 contains 17 residues. CDR3 residues: CASSPRSGLISGNTIYF. In DNA form, the CDR3 reads TGTGCCAGCAGCCCTCGATCTGGACTGATCTCTGGAAACACCATATATTTT. Based on the CDR3 plus reference TRBV9 and TRBJ1-3, the full variable domain is DSGVTQTPKHLITATGQRVTLRCSPRSGDLSVYWYQQSLDQGLQFLIQYYNGEERAKGNILERFSAQQFPDLHSELNLSSLELGDSALYFCASSPRSGLISGNTIYFGEGSWLTVV.

The chain combines TRBV3-1 (or the pseudogene TRBV3-2) with TRBJ2-1; 10 bases are shared with TRBD1. V was clipped by 6 bases and J by 6 bases; unmatched bases: 2. The CDR3 contains 13 residues. Germline lookup yields CDR1 LGHDT and CDR2 YNNKEL (reference sequence). The CDR3 sequence: CASSRTGGNEQFF. The CDR3 DNA reads TGTGCCAGCAGTCGGACAGGGGGCAATGAGCAGTTCTTC.

The genes are TRBV6-1 and TRBJ1-2; D gene uncertain. V lost 2 bases and J 7 bases, leaving 17 bases between the germline ends. CDR1 MNHNS and CDR2 SASEGT come from the germline V gene. This CDR3 has 15 residues. CDR3 nucleotide sequence: TGTGCCAGCAGTGAATTTGGTGAAGCTAATGGTGGCTACACCTTC. Translating gives CASSEFGEANGGYTF.

This clone showed up just once. The gene calls are TRBV27 and TRBJ2-7; the match to TRBD1 covers 7 bases. CDR3 length: 15 residues. Losses at the gene ends were 6 bases for V and 1 base for J; bases not matched to a gene: 9. The germline gives CDR1 MNHEY, CDR2 SMNVEV (reference sequence). The CDR3 loop reads CASRPGQARSYEQYF. For the CDR3, the DNA is TGTGCCAGCAGACCCGGACAGGCCCGATCCTACGAGCAGTACTTC.

The chain has TRBV24-1 and TRBJ2-1; D perhaps matches TRBD2 (6 bases). V gave up 5 bases and J gave up 7 bases, with 14 bases separating them. The CDR3 runs 14 residues. Looked up from germline, CDR1 is KGHDR and CDR2 is SFDVKD. CDR3 in amino acids: CATSAPGGGNEQFF. CDR3 bases: TGTGCCACCAGTGCCCCGGGCGGAGGGAATGAGCAGTTCTTC.

The rearrangement links TRBV30 to TRBJ1-3; TRBD1 might be the D (6 bases). The CDR3 covers 15 residues. Per germline, CDR1 GTSNPN and CDR2 SVGIG (reference sequence). V was trimmed by 4 bases and J by 4 bases, leaving 17 bases between them. CDR3 bases: TGTGCCTGGAACAAGGTCAGGGGTACGGGAAACACCATATATTTT. Its protein is CAWNKVRGTGNTIYF.

The table lists this clone with a count of one. This chain links TRBV24-1 with TRBJ1-2; 7 bases are shared with TRBD1. CDR1 is KGHDR, CDR2 SFDVKD, per germline. With V trimmed by 2 bases and J by 4 bases, 6 bases remained unmatched. CDR3 length: 15 residues. The chain's CDR3 is CATSDWDSSIYGYTF. The CDR3, as DNA: TGTGCCACCAGTGATTGGGACAGCTCCATCTATGGCTACACCTTC.

This clone was counted ten times or more. This rearrangement joins TRBV3-1 (or the pseudogene TRBV3-2) to TRBJ2-1, with 12 nucleotides matching TRBD2. Germline V gene data show CDR1 as LGHDT and CDR2 as YNNKEL (reference sequence). J gave up 7 bases and V 4 bases, and 8 bases lay outside the gene matches. CDR3 length: 16 residues. The CDR3 nucleotides read TGTGCCAGCAGCCCCTCTAGCGGGAGGGCGGTGAATGAGCAGTTCTTC. Translating it yields CASSPSSGRAVNEQFF.

The chain couples TRBV3-1 (or the pseudogene TRBV3-2) to TRBJ2-3; 7 positions match TRBD1. Germline-derived CDR1 and CDR2 are LGHDT and YNNKEL (reference sequence). This CDR3 region has 16 residues. Germline trimming cut 1 base from V and 5 bases from J; bases unmatched to any gene: 9. CDR3 sequence (DNA): TGTGCCAGCAGCCAAGTGGGACGAGGGGGCGGAGATACGCAGTATTTT. Its translation: CASSQVGRGGGDTQYF.

The chain employs TRBV5-1 and TRBJ1-2; D possibly corresponds to TRBD1 (5 bases). The germline V and J ends were trimmed by 4 bases and 4 bases, with 11 bases remaining between them. This CDR3 has 13 residues. Germline loops: CDR1 SGHRS, CDR2 YFSETQ. The CDR3 DNA is TGCGCCAGCAGCGTGGGGCAGTCCTATGGCTACACCTTC. It yields the protein CASSVGQSYGYTF.

The rearrangement uses TRBV11-1 and TRBJ2-1, with 13 bases fitting TRBD2. The CDR3 sequence is 15 residues long. The germline V gene encodes CDR1 SGHAT and CDR2 FQDESV (reference sequence). V trimming: 4 bases; J trimming: 8 bases; junction bases outside the gene matches: 5. The CDR3 region has the DNA TGTGCCAGCAGCTCAGGACTAGCGGGAGTAGATGAGCAGTTCTTC. Its translation: CASSSGLAGVDEQFF.

This chain connects TRBV2 to TRBJ2-3; TRBD2 matches 7 bases. V trimming: 2 bases; J trimming: 1 base; junction bases outside the gene matches: 3. The germline gives CDR1 SNHLY, CDR2 FYNNEI. The CDR3 totals 15 residues. CDR3: CASSESGLGTDTQYF. CDR3 nucleotides: TGTGCCAGCAGTGAAAGTGGACTAGGCACAGATACGCAGTATTTT. The entire variable domain, with the rest obtained from reference TRBV2 and TRBJ2-3, is as follows: EPEVTQTPSHQVTQMGQEVILRCVPISNHLYFYWYRQILGQKVEFLVSFYNNEISEKSEIFDDQFSVERPDGSNFTLKIRSTKLEDSAMYFCASSESGLGTDTQYFGPGTRLTVL.

The rearrangement uses TRBV3-1 (or the pseudogene TRBV3-2) and TRBJ1-2, with TRBD1 matching 7 bases. CDR3 length: 12 amino acids. Unmatched junction bases numbered 1, after V lost 4 bases and J lost 5 bases. Per the germline V gene, CDR1 is LGHDT and CDR2 is YNNKEL (reference sequence). The CDR3 DNA reads as TGTGCCAGCAGCCTGGGACAGTATGGCTACACCTTC. It translates to CASSLGQYGYTF.

This clone is a singleton in its sample. The rearrangement joins TRBV11-2 to TRBJ2-3, with TRBD2 identical over 15 bases. The length of the CDR3 is 20 residues. The V segment lost 0 bases and the J segment 4 bases; nucleotides outside the gene matches: 11. Germline lookup yields CDR1 SGHAT and CDR2 FQNNGV. CDR3 nucleotides: TGTGCCAGCAGCTTAGATAGGACTAGCGGGAGGGCCGGGGTATCAGATACGCAGTATTTT. This codes for CASSLDRTSGRAGVSDTQYF.

The rearrangement joins TRBV7-9 to TRBJ2-7, with 7 bases lining up with TRBD2. From germline, CDR1 is SEHNR and CDR2 FQNEAQ (reference sequence). This CDR3 spans 14 amino acids. V lost 1 base and J lost 4; bases outside the gene matches: 4. The CDR3 DNA follows: TGTGCCAGCAGCTTAGGTAGCGGGTTTTACGAGCAGTACTTC. The encoded protein is CASSLGSGFYEQYF.

The chain carries TRBV3-1 (or the pseudogene TRBV3-2) and TRBJ2-4; 9 bases are shared with TRBD1. The CDR3 is 15 amino acids. Germline CDR1 LGHDT, CDR2 YNNKEL (reference sequence). V gave up 3 bases and J gave up 6 bases; unmatched junction bases: 6. CDR3 DNA: TGTGCCAGCAGCCAGGTCGGACAGGGGTTAAACATTCAGTACTTC. Its protein product is CASSQVGQGLNIQYF.

The V call is TRBV5-5, the J call TRBJ2-7; no reliable D call. The V gene's germline CDR1 is SGHKS and CDR2 YYEKEE (reference sequence). V lost 4 bases and J lost 3, with 11 bases in between. The length of the CDR3 is 13 residues. This chain's CDR3 is CASSAAKVYEQYF. The DNA of the CDR3 is TGTGCCAGCAGCGCGGCTAAGGTCTACGAGCAGTACTTC.

This clone was seen only once. The V and J genes are TRBV20-1 and TRBJ2-2; a weak D match, TRBD2 (6 bases). CDR3 length: 15 residues. The ends were cut back, 3 bases at V and 4 bases at J, with 15 bases in the middle. CDR1 and CDR2 (germline): DFQATT, SNEGSKA (reference sequence). CDR3 DNA sequence: TGCAGTGCTAGTGTTGGCGGGATGGGCACCGGGGAGCTGTTTTTT. This sequence encodes CSASVGGMGTGELFF.